The 31 T cell receptor beta chains listed next were all sequenced from one sample in a study of T cells after yellow fever vaccination. In TCRdb, the 5' RACE reads were re-called with MiXCR into one record per CDR3 protein. Here the sample spans about 99,000 distinct CDR3 sequences, 5.8% being singletons. The source material was CD8+ T cells sorted from PBMCs, sampled 10 days after the yellow fever booster vaccination. These receptors came from a man between 18 and 29 years old who received the YFV17D yellow fever vaccine.

This clonotype was observed a few times. Here the CDR3 omits its conserved ending phenylalanine or tryptophan, so a read error is the likely source. The limits of the CDR3 on the DNA are not certain, so only TCRdb's listed CDR3 is given. The rearrangement links TRBV4-2 to TRBJ2-6. The CDR3 totals 9 residues, both ends included. Germline V gives CDR1 LGHNA, CDR2 YNFKEQ. The CDR3: CASSQDNNS.

This clonotype was observed a few times. The J gene is TRBJ2-2, the V gene TRBV9; 10 positions agree with TRBD2. Germline V gives CDR1 SGDLS, CDR2 YYNGEE. The CDR3 runs 18 residues. V lost 0 bases, J lost 1 base, and 6 bases stayed unmatched. This CDR3 is CASSVETSSGGNTGELFF. The CDR3 nucleotides read TGTGCCAGCAGCGTAGAGACGTCTAGCGGGGGGAACACCGGGGAGCTGTTTTTT.

The chain combines TRBV7-9 with TRBJ2-5, with TRBD2 matching over 9 bases. V trimming: 2 bases; J trimming: 2 bases; junction bases outside the gene matches: 9. Germline V lookup: CDR1 SEHNR, CDR2 FQNEAQ (reference sequence). The CDR3 is made up of 17 amino acids. Here the CDR3 DNA reads TGTGCCAGCAGCTTAATCACCAGCGGGGGGTTTCAAGAGACCCAGTACTTC. It is translated as CASSLITSGGFQETQYF.

The chain couples TRBV11-2 to TRBJ2-2; 7 bases fit TRBD1. J gave up 6 bases and V 0 bases, and 7 bases lay outside the gene matches. CDR1 is SGHAT, CDR2 FQNNGV, per germline. The CDR3 loop spans 16 amino acids. CDR3 sequence: CASSLEPQGVAGELFF. The DNA for the CDR3 is TGTGCCAGCAGCTTAGAGCCCCAGGGGGTGGCCGGGGAGCTGTTTTTT.

The rearrangement joins TRBV20-1 to TRBJ2-7; either TRBD1 or TRBD2 may supply D (5 bases each). The V end was cut by 6 bases, the J end by 6 bases, with 15 bases between. There are 12 residues in the CDR3. Germline V gives CDR1 DFQATT, CDR2 SNEGSKA (reference sequence). CDR3 bases: TGCAGTGCCTTAGATGGGGGTAGCGAGCAGTACTTC. Amino acid sequence: CSALDGGSEQYF.

This clonotype was found many times. The chain couples TRBV28 to TRBJ2-7, with 7 positions matching TRBD2. Germline values: CDR1 MDHEN, CDR2 SYDVKM. V was clipped by 5 bases and J by 6 bases; unmatched bases: 16. The CDR3 is made up of 16 amino acids. The CDR3 sequence is CASSPTWGGYGAEQYF. The CDR3 DNA reads TGTGCCAGCAGTCCCACTTGGGGAGGGTACGGAGCCGAGCAGTACTTC.

The gene calls are TRBV5-1 and TRBJ2-7; D tentatively reads TRBD1 or TRBD2 (5 bases each). The germline V and J ends were trimmed by 1 base and 1 base, with 15 bases remaining between them. The V gene's germline CDR1 is SGHRS and CDR2 YFSETQ. The CDR3 consists of 16 residues. DNA of the CDR3: TGCGCCAGCAGCTTGTGGGGGATAGGCACTTCCTACGAGCAGTACGTC. Its protein product is CASSLWGIGTSYEQYV.

This clonotype was picked up many times. The genes are TRBV12-3 or TRBV12-4 and TRBJ2-2; D perhaps matches TRBD1 (6 bases). Trimming left V 4 bases short and J 5 bases short, with 11 bases between. The CDR3 runs to 14 residues. In DNA, the CDR3 is TGTGCCAGCAGTTATGGGGGCGCGACCGGGGAGCTGTTTTTT. It codes for CASSYGGATGELFF.

This chain uses TRBV6-5 with TRBJ1-1; D uncertain. Germline V gives CDR1 MNHEY, CDR2 SVGAGI. CDR3 length: 13 amino acids. The V end lost 2 bases, the J end lost 5 bases, and 9 bases lay between the germline ends. CDR3 protein: CASSYAPTTEAFF. As DNA, the CDR3 is TGTGCCAGCAGTTACGCCCCGACGACTGAAGCTTTCTTT.

This clonotype has more than one count but fewer than ten. No DNA is shown, since the ends of the CDR3 on it are uncertain; the CDR3 is the one TCRdb lists. V usage is TRBV7-9 and J usage is TRBJ2-7. Germline V gene sequence: CDR1 SEHNR, CDR2 FQNEAQ (reference sequence). The CDR3 spans 16 amino acids, including both terminal residues. The chain's CDR3 is CASSTSIGGATYEQYV.

This clonotype turned up a few times. The chain carries TRBV5-1 and TRBJ1-2, with D possibly being TRBD1 (6 bases). Germline V gene data show CDR1 as SGHRS and CDR2 as YFSETQ. The CDR3 runs 14 residues. Trimming stripped 2 bases from V and 8 bases from J, with 16 bases between. The CDR3 DNA follows: TGCGCCAGCAGCTTTCAAGGGGGACGTCAGGGCTACACCTTC. It codes for CASSFQGGRQGYTF.

By share of the sample, this clonotype is medium-sized. The chain joins TRBV15 to TRBJ2-5; D unclear. Trimming cost V 0 bases and J 1 base, with 9 bases left between them. Germline V lookup: CDR1 LNHNV, CDR2 YYDKDF (reference sequence). This CDR3 spans 15 amino acids. For the CDR3, the DNA is TGTGCCACCAGCAGAGATCGGCGGCCCCAAGAGACCCAGTACTTC. Its protein is CATSRDRRPQETQYF. Drawing the rest from reference TRBV15 and TRBJ2-5, the complete variable domain is DAMVIQNPRYQVTQFGKPVTLSCSQTLNHNVMYWYQQKSSQAPKLLFHYYDKDFNNEADTPDNFQSRRPNTSFCFLDIRSPGLGDTAMYLCATSRDRRPQETQYFGPGTRLLVL.

This clonotype turned up a few times. This chain uses TRBV4-1 with TRBJ2-7; no clear D gene. V lost 3 bases, J lost 1 base, and 10 bases lay in between. The CDR3 contains 14 residues. CDR1 is MGHRA and CDR2 is YSYEKL in the germline V gene. The CDR3 protein is CASSQTGGSYEQYF. CDR3 sequence (DNA): TGCGCCAGCAGCCAGACTGGTGGATCCTACGAGCAGTACTTC.

This clonotype was seen many times. The V gene is TRBV4-3, the J gene TRBJ2-2; D gene unclear. CDR1 LGHNA and CDR2 YSLEER come from the germline V gene. The CDR3 length is 12 residues. Trimming shortened V by 3 bases and J by 4 bases, and 3 bases separated the two germline ends. DNA for the CDR3: TGCGCCAGCAGCCACCTCACCGGGGAGCTGTTTTTT. Translation: CASSHLTGELFF.

This clonotype was recorded a few times. The rearrangement uses TRBV5-1 and TRBJ1-1; 12 bases line up with TRBD1. CDR1 is SGHRS and CDR2 is YFSETQ in the germline V gene. Trimming at V came to 3 bases and at J to 0 bases, leaving 3 bases not matched to a gene. The CDR3 is 16 amino acids. The CDR3 DNA follows: TGCGCCAGCAGCTGGGGACAGGGGGCATTGAACACTGAAGCTTTCTTT. This translates into CASSWGQGALNTEAFF. Based on the CDR3 plus reference TRBV5-1 and TRBJ1-1, the full variable domain is KAGVTQTPRYLIKTRGQQVTLSCSPISGHRSVSWYQQTPGQGLQFLFEYFSETQRNKGNFPGRFSGRQFSNSRSEMNVSTLELGDSALYLCASSWGQGALNTEAFFGQGTRLTVV.

In its sample, this clonotype was seen a few times. The chain carries TRBV4-3 and TRBJ2-2; 7 bases map to TRBD1. The CDR3 has 18 residues. The germline gives CDR1 LGHNA, CDR2 YSLEER. Trimming at V came to 0 bases and at J to 4 bases, leaving 11 bases not matched to a gene. This CDR3 is CASSQDGVKGAITGELFF. The CDR3, as DNA: TGCGCCAGCAGCCAAGATGGGGTGAAGGGGGCAATCACCGGGGAGCTGTTTTTT.

In its sample, this clonotype was seen a few times. The chain couples TRBV25-1 to TRBJ1-2, with TRBD1 as a possible D gene (6 bases). Germline CDR1 reads MGHDK; CDR2 reads SYGVNS. Trimming left V 6 bases short and J 7 bases short, with 12 bases between. CDR3 length: 12 amino acids. DNA of the CDR3: TGTGCCAGCAGGCAGGGGTTTACTGGCTACACCTTC. It specifies CASRQGFTGYTF.

This clonotype was seen only a few times. The chain carries TRBV7-9 and TRBJ1-2, with 7 bases fitting TRBD1. CDR3 length: 16 amino acids. The germline V gene has CDR1 SEHNR and CDR2 FQNEAQ (reference sequence). Trimming at V came to 0 bases and at J to 0 bases, leaving 4 bases not matched to a gene. In nucleotides, the CDR3 is TGTGCCAGCAGCTTAGCGGGGACAGATCCTAACTATGGCTACACCTTC. Its translation is CASSLAGTDPNYGYTF. Full variable domain (rest looked up from reference TRBV7-9 and TRBJ1-2): DTGVSQNPRHKITKRGQNVTFRCDPISEHNRLYWYRQTLGQGPEFLTYFQNEAQLEKSRLLSDRFSAERPKGSFSTLEIQRTEQGDSAMYLCASSLAGTDPNYGYTFGSGTRLTVV.

The chain employs TRBV24-1 and TRBJ2-1; 8 bases line up with TRBD1. CDR3 length equals 14 residues. Germline trimming cut 10 bases from V and 2 bases from J; bases unmatched to any gene: 6. CDR1 and CDR2 (germline): KGHDR, SFDVKD. The CDR3 loop is CATSGQGPYNEQFF. For the CDR3, the DNA is TGTGCCACTTCTGGACAGGGTCCCTACAATGAGCAGTTCTTC.

This clonotype was seen more than once but under ten times. This chain joins TRBV7-9 and TRBJ2-5, with no clear D. Germline values: CDR1 SEHNR, CDR2 FQNEAQ (reference sequence). Deletions cut 6 bases from V and 2 bases from J, with 7 bases between. The CDR3 totals 12 residues. CDR3 DNA: TGTGCCAGCAGGGGGTTACAAGAGACCCAGTACTTC. Encoded protein: CASRGLQETQYF.

The V gene is TRBV13, the J gene TRBJ1-2, with D perhaps matching TRBD1 (6 bases). Trimming stripped 5 bases from V and 2 bases from J, with 15 bases between. The length of the CDR3 is 15 residues. Germline CDR1 reads PRHDT; CDR2 reads FYEKMQ (reference sequence). The CDR3 loop reads CASSLGGQINYGYTF. The CDR3 region has the DNA TGTGCCAGCAGCCTTGGTGGACAGATAAACTATGGCTACACCTTC.

This clonotype occurred a few times. The rearrangement joins TRBV5-4 to TRBJ2-3, with TRBD2 matching 8 bases. The length of the CDR3 is 15 residues. CDR1 is SGHNT and CDR2 is YYREEE in the germline V gene (reference sequence). V shed 4 bases and J 2 bases; nucleotides not matched to a gene: 6. CDR3 DNA sequence: TGTGCCAGCAGCCCCTCGGGGGGGAACACAGATACGCAGTATTTT. This codes for CASSPSGGNTDTQYF.

Ten or more counts support this clonotype. The rearrangement links TRBV7-6 to TRBJ2-1, with 15 bases aligning to TRBD2. Germline loops: CDR1 SGHVS, CDR2 FNYEAQ. This CDR3 contains 16 residues. The V segment lost 5 bases and the J segment 4 bases; nucleotides outside the gene matches: 3. DNA for the CDR3: TGTGCCAGCAGCGCGGGACTAGCGGGGGGATACAATGAGCAGTTCTTC. Its translation is CASSAGLAGGYNEQFF. The full variable domain, rest sourced from reference TRBV7-6 and TRBJ2-1, is GAGVSQSPRYKVTKRGQDVALRCDPISGHVSLYWYRQALGQGPEFLTYFNYEAQQDKSGLPNDRFSAERPEGSISTLTIQRTEQRDSAMYRCASSAGLAGGYNEQFFGPGTRLTVL.

This clonotype was counted many times. The chain uses TRBV27 and TRBJ2-6; D remains unclear. This CDR3 has 15 amino acids. Trimming shortened V by 3 bases and J by 0 bases, and 6 bases separated the two germline ends. Germline CDR1 MNHEY, CDR2 SMNVEV (reference sequence). The DNA of the CDR3 is TGTGCCAGCAGTTTTTGGGACTCTGGGGCCAACGTCCTGACTTTC. This translates into CASSFWDSGANVLTF.

In this sample, this clonotype is large (0.1 to 1%). The chain is built from TRBV4-3 and TRBJ2-6, with 9 bases identical to TRBD2. The CDR3 runs 16 residues. Germline V gene data show CDR1 as LGHNA and CDR2 as YSLEER. V dropped 3 bases and J dropped 1; count of bases not matched to a gene: 1. The CDR3 protein is CASSQTSGSGANVLTF. The CDR3 nucleotides are TGCGCCAGCAGCCAGACTAGCGGTTCTGGGGCCAACGTCCTGACTTTC.

The chain employs TRBV4-1 and TRBJ2-3; 8 positions match TRBD1. The trim removed 3 bases at V and 0 bases at J, leaving 2 bases unmatched. Germline CDR1 reads MGHRA; CDR2 reads YSYEKL. The CDR3 contains 15 residues. CDR3 protein: CASSHRQGSTDTQYF. The CDR3 region has the DNA TGCGCCAGCAGCCACCGACAGGGGAGCACAGATACGCAGTATTTT.

There are a few counts of this clonotype. The chain is built from TRBV7-9 and TRBJ1-3; D perhaps matches TRBD1 (6 bases). Germline V CDR1 and CDR2: SEHNR, FQNEAQ (reference sequence). V lost 5 bases and J lost 6, with 14 bases in between. The CDR3 covers 14 residues. The CDR3 sequence is CASSRSGAENTIYF. As DNA, the CDR3 is TGTGCCAGCAGCCGATCAGGGGCTGAAAACACCATATATTTT.

The rearrangement uses TRBV7-6 and TRBJ2-1, with D tentatively TRBD1 (6 bases). V was trimmed by 5 bases and J by 8 bases, leaving 19 bases between them. This CDR3 is built from 15 residues. Looked up from germline, CDR1 is SGHVS and CDR2 is FNYEAQ. The CDR3 here is CASSPDRWGFDEQFF. CDR3 coding DNA: TGTGCCAGCAGCCCAGACAGGTGGGGTTTTGATGAGCAGTTCTTC.

The chain joins TRBV27 to TRBJ1-4; possibly TRBD1 for D (6 bases). The length of the CDR3 is 16 residues. Trimming left V 4 bases short and J 0 bases short, with 12 bases between. From germline, CDR1 is MNHEY and CDR2 SMNVEV (reference sequence). In DNA form, the CDR3 reads TGTGCCAGCAGTTATGGGGGGCTAACAACTAATGAAAAACTGTTTTTT. It yields the protein CASSYGGLTTNEKLFF.

This chain links TRBV20-1 with TRBJ1-6; maybe TRBD1 (5 bases). Germline CDR1 DFQATT, CDR2 SNEGSKA (reference sequence). The CDR3 runs 17 residues. Trimming removed 8 bases at V and 0 bases at J, with 20 bases between. The CDR3 bases are TGCAGTACCTTGGGGGGTATCGTCAACTCCTATAATTCACCCCTCCACTTT. It specifies CSTLGGIVNSYNSPLHF.

This clonotype was observed a few times. The rearrangement joins TRBV15 to TRBJ1-5; 10 bases align to TRBD1. CDR3 length: 17 residues. The junction had 10 bases not matched to a gene; V was cut back by 6 bases and J by 2 bases. From germline, CDR1 is LNHNV and CDR2 YYDKDF (reference sequence). CDR3: CATRLEAGTGGNQPQHF. The CDR3 nucleotides read TGTGCCACCAGGCTTGAGGCGGGGACAGGGGGCAATCAGCCCCAGCATTTT.